This T cell receptor beta chain was found in a study of blood T cells in healthy people across ages. The CDR3 contains 19 residues. The junction had 26 bases not matched to a gene; V was cut back by 6 bases and J by 7 bases. The use of a sample-barcoded 5' primer and a J-beta primer mix characterized a second PCR of about 7 to 12 cycles. Each cDNA molecule was tagged by a template-switch adaptor that had 12 random nucleotides. TCRdb independently ran MiXCR on the 5' RACE reads; one entry per CDR3 protein. The sample shows about 1.8 million distinct CDR3 sequences, about 49% of them seen only once. This chain joins TRBV12-3 or TRBV12-4 and TRBJ2-7, with TRBD2 identical over 8 bases. This receptor was obtained from a woman aged 35 to 49 in good health. The sample was blood. CDR3: CASSTHLGAGGEGYNEQYF. CDR3 DNA: TGTGCCAGCAGCACCCACCTGGGGGCGGGGGGCGAGGGCTACAATGAGCAGTACTTC.